The 25 T cell receptor beta chains given below trace back to one sample, sequenced in a study of cytomegalovirus exposure and HLA in healthy donors. PCR involved 60 Vbeta and 13 Jbeta primers. The table came from immunoSEQ multiplex PCR; TCRdb's copy has only in-frame clones and leaves some out. The sample lists more than 150,000 clones; 82% were seen once. Material: PBMCs. The receptors here all came from a woman in her fifties or sixties in good health and CMV-seropositive.

CDR3 loop: CASSPSGQGFYEQYF. The CDR3 nucleotides are TGTGCCAGCAGCCCTTCGGGACAGGGGTTCTACGAGCAGTACTTC. The chain combines TRBV14 with TRBJ2-7; 10 nucleotides line up with TRBD1. CDR1 SGHDN and CDR2 FVKESK come from the germline V gene. The CDR3 runs to 15 residues. J lost 3 bases, V lost 4 bases, and 6 bases had no gene match. The full variable domain, with the rest looked up from reference TRBV14 and TRBJ2-7, is EAGVTQFPSHSVIEKGQTVTLRCDPISGHDNLYWYRRVMGKEIKFLLHFVKESKQDESGMPNNRFLAERTGGTYSTLKVQPAELEDSGVYFCASSPSGQGFYEQYFGPGTRLTVT.

V usage is TRBV15 and J usage is TRBJ2-3, with 9 bases matching TRBD2. V was pared by 0 bases and J by 9 bases, with 7 bases of the junction left unmatched. CDR1 LNHNV and CDR2 YYDKDF come from the germline V gene (reference sequence). This CDR3 is 15 amino acids long. This CDR3 reads CATSRDQLAGNTQYF. The CDR3 DNA is TGTGCCACCAGCAGAGATCAGCTAGCGGGGAACACGCAGTATTTT.

V usage is TRBV10-3 and J usage is TRBJ2-3; 10 bases agree with TRBD2. Losses at the gene ends were 7 bases for V and 3 bases for J; bases not matched to a gene: 4. CDR1 is ENHRY and CDR2 is SYGVKD in the germline V gene. CDR3 size: 14 residues. This chain's CDR3 is CAIKRGGTTDTQYF. The CDR3 nucleotides read TGTGCCATCAAGCGGGGGGGCACGACAGATACGCAGTATTTT.

This clone is a singleton in its sample. The chain has TRBV5-4 and TRBJ1-1, with 10 bases that match TRBD1. The CDR3 consists of 17 residues. Germline V lookup: CDR1 SGHNT, CDR2 YYREEE (reference sequence). V trimming: 4 bases; J trimming: 3 bases; junction bases outside the gene matches: 12. The CDR3 spells CASSPDGTGVRDTEAFF. CDR3 sequence (DNA): TGTGCCAGCAGCCCGGACGGGACAGGGGTGCGGGACACTGAAGCTTTCTTT.

V is TRBV28 and J is TRBJ1-3; D is possibly TRBD1 (6 bases). Per the germline V gene, CDR1 is MDHEN and CDR2 is SYDVKM. The CDR3 totals 15 residues. Trimming left V 6 bases short and J 0 bases short, with 12 bases between. The CDR3 DNA reads as TGTGCCAGCAGGGACAGCCCAACCTCTGGAAACACCATATATTTT. This codes for CASRDSPTSGNTIYF. Full variable domain (rest looked up from reference TRBV28 and TRBJ1-3): DVKVTQSSRYLVKRTGEKVFLECVQDMDHENMFWYRQDPGLGLRLIYFSYDVKMKEKGDIPEGYSVSREKKERFSLILESASTNQTSMYLCASRDSPTSGNTIYFGEGSWLTVV.

The chain employs TRBV15 and TRBJ2-5; no definite D call. Matching the DNA end better, TRBJ2-7 makes the J call doubtful. CDR1 is LNHNV and CDR2 is YYDKDF in the germline V gene (reference sequence). The CDR3 totals 14 residues. For the CDR3, the DNA is TGTGCCACCAGCAGGACGGCAGGAGACTACGAGCAGTACTTC. As protein: CATSRTAGDYEQYF.

The chain carries TRBV18 and TRBJ2-7; the D gene is possibly TRBD1 (6 bases). Trimming shortened V by 2 bases and J by 9 bases, and 23 bases separated the two germline ends. This CDR3 contains 16 residues. Germline V CDR1 and CDR2: KGHSH, LQKENI. DNA for the CDR3: TGTGCCAGCTCACCAGACACAGGGAAGGATGTCTCGTCGCAGTACTTC. Translating gives CASSPDTGKDVSSQYF.

The chain employs TRBV7-9 and TRBJ1-1; no clear D gene. V lost 5 bases to trimming and J lost 5 bases, with 18 bases between them. There are 15 residues in the CDR3. Germline CDR1 is SEHNR and CDR2 is FQNEAQ (reference sequence). CDR3 in DNA: TGTGCCAGCAGCCCTTATGGTCGGGATTTAACTGAAGCTTTCTTT. It translates to CASSPYGRDLTEAFF.

This clone was seen only once. J is TRBJ1-1 and V is TRBV9, with 8 bases fitting TRBD1. The CDR3 runs to 13 residues. V gave up 3 bases and J gave up 4 bases; unmatched junction bases: 2. In germline, CDR1 is SGDLS, CDR2 YYNGEE. CDR3 in DNA: TGTGCCAGCAGCGCCACAGGGGGCACTGAAGCTTTCTTT. This sequence encodes CASSATGGTEAFF.

This chain connects TRBV13 to TRBJ1-2; possible D gene TRBD1, 5 bases. CDR1 and CDR2 from the germline V gene are PRHDT and FYEKMQ (reference sequence). Between the trimmed V and J ends, which lost 5 bases and 8 bases, there was a span of 15 bases. The CDR3 is made up of 13 amino acids. The CDR3 nucleotides are TGTGCCAGCAGCCAGGGAGGGGTGCAGGGCTACACCTTC. Its translation: CASSQGGVQGYTF.

This clone was seen more than once but under ten times. The gene calls are TRBV14 and TRBJ1-2, with 7 bases lining up with TRBD1. Germline V gene data show CDR1 as SGHDN and CDR2 as FVKESK. The CDR3 sequence is 16 residues long. V shed 0 bases, J shed 5 bases, and the junction held 9 bases outside the gene matches. This chain's CDR3 is CASSQDLARGWYGYTF. The CDR3, as DNA: TGTGCCAGCAGCCAAGATCTTGCCAGGGGGTGGTATGGCTACACCTTC.

This rearrangement joins TRBV7-9 to TRBJ1-5, with D possibly being TRBD1 (5 bases). CDR1 and CDR2 (germline): SEHNR, FQNEAQ (reference sequence). The CDR3 extends over 16 amino acids. With 2 bases removed from V and 0 bases from J, the gap between germline ends came to 11 bases. The CDR3 loop reads CASSLQGPYSNQPQHF. CDR3 DNA: TGTGCCAGCAGCTTACAGGGCCCCTATAGCAATCAGCCCCAGCATTTT.

This chain joins TRBV5-1 and TRBJ2-1; D ambiguous. Germline CDR1 is SGHRS and CDR2 is YFSETQ. This CDR3 is 15 amino acids long. Trimming left V 3 bases short and J 4 bases short, with 14 bases between. The CDR3 is CASSSSNPGYNEQFF. CDR3 nucleotide sequence: TGCGCCAGCAGCTCCTCCAACCCCGGGTACAATGAGCAGTTCTTC.

The CDR3 is CASSMGGLGTDNEQFF. The CDR3 DNA reads TGTGCCAGTAGTATGGGAGGACTTGGGACAGACAATGAGCAGTTCTTC. The rearrangement uses TRBV19 and TRBJ2-1; the D gene is possibly TRBD1 (7 bases). The germline gives CDR1 LNHDA, CDR2 SQIVND (reference sequence). The CDR3 contains 16 residues. The V and J ends lost 3 bases and 5 bases respectively, with 17 bases between them.

The chain carries TRBV4-2 and TRBJ2-2; weak D call: TRBD2 (5 bases). Trimming shortened V by 3 bases and J by 1 base, and 6 bases separated the two germline ends. Germline values: CDR1 LGHNA, CDR2 YNFKEQ. The CDR3 loop spans 14 amino acids. In nucleotides, the CDR3 is TGTGCCAGCAGCCACGGGATGAACACCGGGGAGCTGTTTTTT. Its protein is CASSHGMNTGELFF.

The chain carries TRBV29-1 and TRBJ2-7, with 13 bases matching TRBD2. The germline V gene has CDR1 SQVTM and CDR2 ANQGSEA. With 6 bases clipped from V and 7 bases from J, the junction kept 9 bases outside the gene matches. The CDR3 consists of 14 residues. CDR3 amino acids: CSVIGTSGVGEQYF. DNA for the CDR3: TGCAGCGTCATCGGGACTAGCGGGGTTGGGGAGCAGTACTTC.

This rearrangement joins TRBV9 to TRBJ2-2; TRBD1 matches at 7 bases. The CDR3 sequence is 17 residues long. V lost 1 base to trimming and J lost 6 bases; unmatched junction nucleotides: 12. From germline, CDR1 is SGDLS and CDR2 YYNGEE. CDR3 sequence: CASSVNRQGMGAGELFF. The CDR3 DNA follows: TGTGCCAGCAGCGTAAATAGACAGGGTATGGGGGCCGGGGAGCTGTTTTTT.

CDR3 nucleotide sequence: TGTGCCAGCAGTGAGAAACCGGGACTAGGTAAAAACTACGAGCAGTACTTC. It yields the protein CASSEKPGLGKNYEQYF. V is TRBV6-1 and J is TRBJ2-7; 8 bases are a match to TRBD2. V trimming: 3 bases; J trimming: 3 bases; junction bases outside the gene matches: 13. The CDR3 loop spans 17 amino acids. Germline V CDR1 and CDR2: MNHNS, SASEGT.

The CDR3 nucleotides read TGCGCCAGCAGTCAATCGGGAGACCGGGACAGGGGTCGATCGAGGTTAGACGAGCAGTACTTC. Translated, it gives CASSQSGDRDRGRSRLDEQYF. The chain employs TRBV23-1 and TRBJ2-5; 10 nucleotides agree with TRBD1. With the DNA end fitting TRBJ2-7 better, the J assignment may be wrong. TRBV23-1 is designated an ORF whose function remains uncertain. The CDR3 totals 21 residues.

J is TRBJ2-1 and V is TRBV5-4; D perhaps matches TRBD2 (6 bases). V lost 7 bases, J lost 4 bases, and 15 bases lay in between. There are 14 residues in the CDR3. The germline V gene has CDR1 SGHNT and CDR2 YYREEE (reference sequence). For the CDR3, the DNA is TGTGCCAGCGCGCGAGGCGGGGCTTACAATGAGCAGTTCTTC. Translating gives CASARGGAYNEQFF.

J is TRBJ1-2 and V is TRBV19; D is perhaps TRBD1 (6 bases). This CDR3 is built from 12 residues. In germline, CDR1 is LNHDA, CDR2 SQIVND (reference sequence). Trimming left V 7 bases short and J 4 bases short, with 10 bases between. The CDR3 spells CASTTGTYGYTF. The CDR3 coding sequence is TGTGCCAGTACCACAGGGACCTATGGCTACACCTTC. Using reference TRBV19 and TRBJ1-2 for the parts outside the CDR3, the full variable domain is DGGITQSPKYLFRKEGQNVTLSCEQNLNHDAMYWYRQDPGQGLRLIYYSQIVNDFQKGDIAEGYSVSREKKESFPLTVTSAQKNPTAFYLCASTTGTYGYTFGSGTRLTVV.

The chain joins TRBV15 to TRBJ2-7, with 8 nucleotides matching TRBD1. Germline V gene lookup returns CDR1 LNHNV and CDR2 YYDKDF (reference sequence). V dropped 3 bases and J dropped 4; count of bases not matched to a gene: 8. CDR3 length: 15 residues. CDR3 in amino acids: CATSSKDRAVYEQYF. CDR3 nucleotide sequence: TGTGCCACCAGCAGCAAGGACAGGGCTGTTTACGAGCAGTACTTC.

J is TRBJ2-7 and V is TRBV6-1; D call uncertain. This CDR3 comprises 11 residues. Germline V gene sequence: CDR1 MNHNS, CDR2 SASEGT. V was trimmed by 2 bases and J by 5 bases, leaving 4 bases between them. As DNA, the CDR3 is TGTGCCAGCAGTGAAAATAACGAGCAGTACTTC. Its translation is CASSENNEQYF.

The chain is built from TRBV19 and TRBJ1-2; weak D call: TRBD1 (6 bases). The germline V and J ends were trimmed by 10 bases and 6 bases, with 18 bases remaining between them. The CDR3 contains 13 residues. Germline lookup yields CDR1 LNHDA and CDR2 SQIVND (reference sequence). The CDR3 loop reads CATAGTGYNGYTF. The CDR3 DNA follows: TGTGCCACTGCCGGCACAGGGTATAATGGCTACACCTTC. The complete variable domain, with remaining parts taken from reference TRBV19 and TRBJ1-2, reads DGGITQSPKYLFRKEGQNVTLSCEQNLNHDAMYWYRQDPGQGLRLIYYSQIVNDFQKGDIAEGYSVSREKKESFPLTVTSAQKNPTAFYLCATAGTGYNGYTFGSGTRLTVV.

The chain carries TRBV28 and TRBJ2-3; 10 bases fit TRBD2. V trimming: 4 bases; J trimming: 8 bases; junction bases outside the gene matches: 12. The CDR3 has 16 amino acids. Germline CDR1 and CDR2: MDHEN and SYDVKM. The CDR3 spells CASSSPAGGRTPTQYF. CDR3 nucleotide sequence: TGTGCCAGCAGTTCCCCAGCGGGGGGGCGTACGCCTACGCAGTATTTT.